The 28 T cell receptor beta chains given below trace back to one sample, sequenced in a study of blood T cell repertoires in COVID-19. Repertoires were generated with immunoSEQ multiplex PCR, while TCRdb's copy carries only in-frame clones and drops some. Counted here are 60,000 to 80,000 clones, 70% to 90% occurring once; the ten biggest clones make up around 23%. The sample was peripheral blood. The receptors shown here come from a man aged 50 to 59 with acute or convalescent COVID-19.

The genes are TRBV4-1 and TRBJ1-1; maybe TRBD1 (5 bases). The CDR3 is 16 amino acids. From germline, CDR1 is MGHRA and CDR2 YSYEKL. V lost 0 bases and J lost 1, with 12 bases in between. Here the CDR3 DNA reads TGCGCCAGCAGCCAAGATAGTCGGACACCGAACACTGAAGCTTTCTTT. Translating gives CASSQDSRTPNTEAFF.

The chain combines TRBV4-1 with TRBJ2-7; a possible D gene is TRBD1 (6 bases). Per germline, CDR1 MGHRA and CDR2 YSYEKL. The V end was cut by 0 bases, the J end by 2 bases, with 11 bases between. The CDR3 consists of 15 residues. CDR3 region: CASSQDLQGTYEQYF. CDR3 nucleotide sequence: TGCGCCAGCAGCCAAGACCTACAGGGAACCTACGAGCAGTACTTC.

The rearrangement links TRBV7-2 to TRBJ1-2; the D is unclear. From germline, CDR1 is SGHTA and CDR2 FQGNSA. V was shortened by 5 bases and J by 4 bases, with 14 bases between the two germline ends. This CDR3 comprises 14 residues. The CDR3 region is CASSPQSTAYGYTF. The CDR3 DNA sequence: TGTGCCAGCAGCCCACAGAGTACAGCCTATGGCTACACCTTC. Filled out from reference TRBV7-2 and TRBJ1-2, the complete variable domain reads GAGVSQSPSNKVTEKGKDVELRCDPISGHTALYWYRQSLGQGLEFLIYFQGNSAPDKSGLPSDRFSAERTGGSVSTLTIQRTQQEDSAVYLCASSPQSTAYGYTFGSGTRLTVV.

This rearrangement joins TRBV5-1 to TRBJ2-3; 7 positions match TRBD1. Per germline, CDR1 SGHRS and CDR2 YFSETQ. Unmatched junction bases numbered 5, after V lost 4 bases and J lost 0 bases. The CDR3 has 15 residues. CDR3 in amino acids: CASSPRGQSTDTQYF. In nucleotides, the CDR3 is TGCGCCAGCAGCCCGAGGGGACAGAGCACAGATACGCAGTATTTT.

This clone was observed a handful of times. V usage is TRBV11-1 and J usage is TRBJ2-2; D call uncertain. V gave up 2 bases and J gave up 7 bases, with 5 bases separating them. This CDR3 has 12 amino acids. Germline CDR1 reads SGHAT; CDR2 reads FQDESV (reference sequence). The CDR3 DNA is TGTGCCAGCAGCTTAACGGGCGGGGAGCTGTTTTTT. Its translation is CASSLTGGELFF.

This clone was seen more than once but under ten times. The chain employs TRBV5-6 and TRBJ2-2; 9 bases line up with TRBD1. Germline CDR1 and CDR2: SGHDT and YYEEEE. The CDR3 loop spans 16 amino acids. With V trimmed by 3 bases and J by 7 bases, 10 bases remained unmatched. The CDR3 DNA reads TGTGCCAGCAGCTGGGCCGGCACAGGGGGCATCGGGGAGCTGTTTTTT. Its translation: CASSWAGTGGIGELFF.

This clone was counted a single time. V gene TRBV4-1 combines with J gene TRBJ2-3; TRBD2 matches at 8 bases. The germline V gene encodes CDR1 MGHRA and CDR2 YSYEKL. The ends lost 1 base at V and 4 bases at J; junction bases unmatched: 10. CDR3 length equals 17 residues. Here the CDR3 reads CASSQGGQRGSSDTQYF. The CDR3 DNA reads as TGCGCCAGCAGCCAAGGCGGACAGCGGGGGAGCTCAGATACGCAGTATTTT.

The chain carries TRBV3-1 (or the pseudogene TRBV3-2) and TRBJ1-4; TRBD1 agrees at 9 bases. The CDR3 loop spans 16 amino acids. The germline V gene encodes CDR1 LGHDT and CDR2 YNNKEL (reference sequence). V was clipped by 3 bases and J by 5 bases; unmatched bases: 7. CDR3 in amino acids: CASSQHSGTGNEKLFF. The CDR3, as DNA: TGTGCCAGCAGCCAGCACTCCGGGACAGGGAATGAAAAACTGTTTTTT.

This chain joins TRBV19 and TRBJ2-3; TRBD1 matches at 7 bases. Germline CDR1 and CDR2: LNHDA and SQIVND (reference sequence). CDR3 length: 14 residues. The V gene end was trimmed by 5 bases and the J gene end by 2 bases; junction bases not matched to a gene: 4. The CDR3, as DNA: TGTGCCAGTAGTTACACAGGGGACACAGATACGCAGTATTTT. It encodes CASSYTGDTDTQYF.

This chain connects TRBV11-3 to TRBJ2-1, with 9 bases that match TRBD1. Germline CDR1 reads SGHNT; CDR2 reads YENEEA. This CDR3 comprises 15 residues. V shed 0 bases and J 8 bases; nucleotides not matched to a gene: 5. The CDR3 region has the DNA TGTGCCAGCAGCTTAGATCTGGACAGGGGCCATGAGCAGTTCTTC. As protein: CASSLDLDRGHEQFF.

This clone showed up just once. The V call is TRBV19, the J call TRBJ1-5, with D perhaps TRBD1 (5 bases). The V and J ends lost 7 bases and 6 bases respectively, with 16 bases between them. CDR1 and CDR2 (germline): LNHDA, SQIVND (reference sequence). This CDR3 is built from 14 residues. CDR3 protein: CASNWGLAGQPQHF. CDR3 DNA sequence: TGTGCCAGTAACTGGGGCTTAGCGGGTCAGCCCCAGCATTTT.

The chain recombines TRBV7-2 with TRBJ2-5; 8 bases align to TRBD2. Looked up from germline, CDR1 is SGHTA and CDR2 is FQGNSA. Trimming cost V 6 bases and J 3 bases; bases outside gene matches: 15. The CDR3 runs 17 residues. CDR3 sequence: CASSLVAAGGPEETQYF. The CDR3 DNA reads as TGTGCCAGCAGTTTGGTGGCTGCGGGGGGACCGGAAGAGACCCAGTACTTC.

This chain joins TRBV5-1 and TRBJ2-3, with 11 bases identical to TRBD2. V was pared by 5 bases and J by 0 bases, with 5 bases of the junction left unmatched. Germline CDR1 and CDR2: SGHRS and YFSETQ. This CDR3 has 16 amino acids. CDR3 protein: CASSSSSGGSTDTQYF. In DNA, the CDR3 is TGCGCCAGCAGTTCCTCTAGCGGGGGGAGCACAGATACGCAGTATTTT. The full variable domain, with the rest looked up from reference TRBV5-1 and TRBJ2-3, is KAGVTQTPRYLIKTRGQQVTLSCSPISGHRSVSWYQQTPGQGLQFLFEYFSETQRNKGNFPGRFSGRQFSNSRSEMNVSTLELGDSALYLCASSSSSGGSTDTQYFGPGTRLTVL.

This sequence joins TRBV19 and TRBJ2-7; 11 positions agree with TRBD2. V was pared by 5 bases and J by 6 bases, with 18 bases of the junction left unmatched. Germline V gene sequence: CDR1 LNHDA, CDR2 SQIVND (reference sequence). This CDR3 has 18 amino acids. In DNA, the CDR3 is TGTGCCAGTAGTGGGGCGGCTGCAGACTTAGCGGGGGGGCGCGAGCAGTACGTC. Amino acids: CASSGAAADLAGGREQYV.

The chain combines TRBV24-1 with TRBJ2-5; 10 bases are a match to TRBD1. The CDR3 is made up of 16 amino acids. The germline V gene has CDR1 KGHDR and CDR2 SFDVKD. With 4 bases clipped from V and 2 bases from J, the junction kept 6 bases outside the gene matches. Written as DNA, the CDR3 is TGTGCCACCAGTGAGTGGACAGGGGGTGAACAAGAGACCCAGTACTTC. This sequence encodes CATSEWTGGEQETQYF.

This clone was detected only once. The V gene is TRBV29-1, the J gene TRBJ2-7; perhaps TRBD1 as D (6 bases). Germline CDR1 is SQVTM and CDR2 is ANQGSEA. Trimming removed 1 base from V and 0 bases from J, with 13 bases in between. The CDR3 is 15 amino acids. The DNA of the CDR3 is TGCAGCGTTGAAGGAAGTCAGGGGAGCTCCTACGAGCAGTACTTC. Protein product: CSVEGSQGSSYEQYF.

This chain uses TRBV30 with TRBJ2-7, with 7 bases fitting TRBD2. The ends lost 0 bases at V and 0 bases at J; junction bases unmatched: 5. CDR1 and CDR2 (germline): GTSNPN, SVGIG (reference sequence). This CDR3 contains 15 residues. CDR3 loop: CAWSVLAGDSYEQYF. CDR3 DNA sequence: TGTGCCTGGAGTGTATTGGCGGGGGACTCCTACGAGCAGTACTTC. The full variable domain, with the rest looked up from reference TRBV30 and TRBJ2-7, is SQTIHQWPATLVQPVGSPLSLECTVEGTSNPNLYWYRQAAGRGLQLLFYSVGIGQISSEVPQNLSASRPQDRQFILSSKKLLLSDSGFYLCAWSVLAGDSYEQYFGPGTRLTVT.

This chain uses TRBV3-1 (or the pseudogene TRBV3-2) with TRBJ2-7; TRBD1 might be the D (6 bases). Trimming took off 3 bases at V and 7 bases at J, with 22 bases between the two ends. The CDR3 is made up of 16 amino acids. The germline V gene encodes CDR1 LGHDT and CDR2 YNNKEL (reference sequence). The CDR3 spells CASSHEIVTGVGEQYF. The CDR3 nucleotides read TGTGCCAGCAGCCACGAAATCGTGACAGGCGTGGGGGAGCAGTACTTC.

The chain has TRBV4-1 and TRBJ2-7; a possible D gene is TRBD1 (6 bases). CDR1 and CDR2 from the germline V gene are MGHRA and YSYEKL. This CDR3 spans 15 amino acids. V was cut by 2 bases and J by 3 bases, with 14 bases left in between. The CDR3 coding sequence is TGCGCCAGCAGCCAACCTCGGGACAAGGGCTACGAGCAGTACTTC. Its protein is CASSQPRDKGYEQYF.

DNA of the CDR3: TGTGCCAGCAGTTACGAGACAAGGGGGATGCAGTTCTTC. It translates to CASSYETRGMQFF. This chain connects TRBV6-2 or TRBV6-3 to TRBJ2-1; weak D call: TRBD1 (6 bases). The CDR3 contains 13 residues. Trimming stripped 2 bases from V and 12 bases from J, with 14 bases between. Germline CDR1 is MNHEY and CDR2 is SVGEGT.

The chain employs TRBV11-2 and TRBJ2-1; 11 bases are a match to TRBD2. The CDR3 is 12 residues long. Germline V gene lookup returns CDR1 SGHAT and CDR2 FQNNGV. The trim removed 5 bases at V and 15 bases at J, leaving 6 bases unmatched. In nucleotides, the CDR3 is TGTGCCAGCAGCCTAGCGGGGGGTATCGGGTTCTTC. This encodes CASSLAGGIGFF.

This chain uses TRBV7-3 with TRBJ2-3; 12 nucleotides line up with TRBD2. This CDR3 contains 17 residues. Trimming took 5 bases from V and 0 from J; bases not matched to a gene: 6. Germline V gene sequence: CDR1 SGHTA, CDR2 FQGTGA. The CDR3 region has the DNA TGTGCCAGCAGCGCACACGGACTAGCGGGGAGCACAGATACGCAGTATTTT. Amino acids: CASSAHGLAGSTDTQYF.

The V and J genes are TRBV27 and TRBJ2-3, with 9 bases that match TRBD2. The CDR3 totals 17 residues. In germline, CDR1 is MNHEY, CDR2 SMNVEV (reference sequence). V gave up 3 bases and J gave up 1 base; unmatched junction bases: 8. CDR3 sequence (DNA): TGTGCCAGCAGTTTTAGTTTGGTAGCGGGGGGCACAGATACGCAGTATTTT. It yields the protein CASSFSLVAGGTDTQYF.

This clone was counted between two and nine times. The chain is built from TRBV6-6 and TRBJ1-6; 10 bases map to TRBD1. The CDR3 length is 14 residues. V was pared by 5 bases and J by 7 bases, with 2 bases of the junction left unmatched. The germline gives CDR1 MNHNY, CDR2 SVGAGI (reference sequence). CDR3 DNA sequence: TGTGCCAGCAGTCCGGGACAGGGGAATTCACCCCTCCACTTT. Amino acid sequence: CASSPGQGNSPLHF.

The gene calls are TRBV28 and TRBJ2-1; D is perhaps TRBD1 (6 bases). CDR3 length: 14 residues. Per the germline V gene, CDR1 is MDHEN and CDR2 is SYDVKM. Trimming took off 6 bases at V and 2 bases at J, with 11 bases between the two ends. The CDR3 here is CASRPGVTYNEQFF. The DNA for the CDR3 is TGTGCCAGCAGGCCAGGGGTCACCTACAATGAGCAGTTCTTC.

This clone was detected only once. The V call is TRBV19, the J call TRBJ2-5; 9 nucleotides line up with TRBD1. The ends lost 7 bases at V and 4 bases at J; junction bases unmatched: 10. This CDR3 has 15 residues. Per the germline V gene, CDR1 is LNHDA and CDR2 is SQIVND (reference sequence). The CDR3 region has the DNA TGTGCCAGTAACTCGGGGGGACAGGGAGGAGAGACCCAGTACTTC. This gives the protein CASNSGGQGGETQYF.

Notes on this clone: The germline gene is not matched at one end of the junction; a read error may be the cause. This chain connects TRBV3-1 (or the pseudogene TRBV3-2) to TRBJ2-5, with TRBD2 identical over 9 bases. The CDR3 has 14 amino acids. The germline V gene has CDR1 LGHDT and CDR2 YNNKEL (reference sequence). CDR3 residues: CASSQDSSGGKEDF. DNA of the CDR3: TGTGCCAGCAGCCAAGATTCGAGCGGGGGGAAAGAAGACTTC.

This chain joins TRBV2 and TRBJ1-6; 7 bases are shared with TRBD1. Trimming took 8 bases from V and 5 from J; bases not matched to a gene: 3. Germline V gene sequence: CDR1 SNHLY, CDR2 FYNNEI. This CDR3 has 13 amino acids. CDR3 in amino acids: CASAGQNNSPLHF. The CDR3 region has the DNA TGTGCCAGCGCGGGACAGAATAATTCACCCCTCCACTTT.